This T cell receptor beta chain emerged from a study of early T cells in non-severe SARS-CoV-2 infection. Study in general: The authors sequenced bulk RNA from unsorted whole blood, leaving chains unpaired.

A note on this clonotype: Its specificity is not known.

Notes on the study in general: Using VDJdb, the matching emphasized anti-spike CD8 responses while missing private and CD4 specificities.

Individual cDNA molecules were tagged with unique molecular identifiers, the study reported. TCRdb processed the 5' RACE reads anew with MiXCR; each CDR3 protein has one entry. The top ten hold approximately 4% of the sample, which has about 90,000 distinct CDR3 sequences, less than 15% seen once. Losses at the gene ends were 1 base for V and 7 bases for J; bases not matched to a gene: 3. The CDR3 consists of 14 residues. Germline CDR1 and CDR2: WSHSY and SAAADI. The receptor was isolated from an adult who was a healthcare worker with PCR-confirmed SARS-CoV-2 infection or an uninfected control (not recorded which). The input for sequencing was whole blood, taken at baseline. This rearrangement joins TRBV10-2 to TRBJ2-2; the match to TRBD2 covers 7 bases. DNA of the CDR3: TGCGCCAGCAGTGAGTGGGGGGGTGGCGGGGAGCTGTTTTTT. Protein: CASSEWGGGGELFF.